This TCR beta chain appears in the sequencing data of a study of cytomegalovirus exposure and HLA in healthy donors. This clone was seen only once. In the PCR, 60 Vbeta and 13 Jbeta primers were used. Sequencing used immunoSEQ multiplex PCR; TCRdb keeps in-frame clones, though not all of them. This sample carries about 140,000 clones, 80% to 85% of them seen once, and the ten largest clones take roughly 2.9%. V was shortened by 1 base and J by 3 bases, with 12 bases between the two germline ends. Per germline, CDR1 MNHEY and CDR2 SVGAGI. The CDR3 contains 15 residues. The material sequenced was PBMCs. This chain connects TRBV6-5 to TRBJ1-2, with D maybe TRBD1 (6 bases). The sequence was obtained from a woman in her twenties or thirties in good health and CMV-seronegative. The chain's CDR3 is CASSYWTVEHYGYTF. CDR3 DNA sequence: TGTGCCAGCAGTTACTGGACAGTGGAGCACTATGGCTACACCTTC.